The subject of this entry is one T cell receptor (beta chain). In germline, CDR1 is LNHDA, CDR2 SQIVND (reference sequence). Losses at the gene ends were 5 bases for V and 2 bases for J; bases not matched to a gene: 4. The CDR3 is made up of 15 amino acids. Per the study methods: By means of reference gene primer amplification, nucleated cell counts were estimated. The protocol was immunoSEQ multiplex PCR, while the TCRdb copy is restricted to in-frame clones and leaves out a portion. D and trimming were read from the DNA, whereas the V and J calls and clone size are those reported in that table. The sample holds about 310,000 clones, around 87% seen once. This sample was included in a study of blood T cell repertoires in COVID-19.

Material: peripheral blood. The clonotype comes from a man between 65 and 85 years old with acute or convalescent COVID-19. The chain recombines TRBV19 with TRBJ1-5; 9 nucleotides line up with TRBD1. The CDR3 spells CASSPTGGRNQPQHF. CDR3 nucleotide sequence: TGTGCCAGTAGTCCTACAGGGGGCCGCAATCAGCCCCAGCATTTT.